This TCR beta chain was documented in a study of cytomegalovirus exposure and HLA in healthy donors. The PCR made use of 60 Vbeta and 13 Jbeta primers. Sequenced by immunoSEQ multiplex PCR; TCRdb stores in-frame clones only, minus some. The sample gives around 120,000 clones, around 86% of which show up once; 3.5% to 4.5% is in the top ten. This TCR derives from a woman in her twenties or thirties in good health and CMV-seronegative. Input material: PBMCs.

For the CDR3, the DNA is TGCGCCAGCAGTGTGGGACAGGGGGCCTACGAGCAGTACTTC. This translates into CASSVGQGAYEQYF. The rearrangement links TRBV4-1 to TRBJ2-7; TRBD1 matches 11 bases. The CDR3 contains 14 residues. CDR1 is MGHRA, CDR2 YSYEKL, per germline. With V trimmed by 6 bases and J by 2 bases, 3 bases remained unmatched.